The 24 T cell receptor beta chains below all came from one sample that was sequenced in a study of CD8 T cells in ankylosing spondylitis. TCRdb analysed the 5' RACE reads with MiXCR anew, one entry per CDR3 protein. The sample comprises 200,000 to 250,000 distinct CDR3 sequences, around 24% of which are singletons, and less than 8.5% rests with the top ten. Sequenced material: blood, either unsorted or a sorted T cell fraction (not recorded which). The receptors were gathered from a male donor with ankylosing spondylitis or in good health (not recorded which).

There are many counts of this clonotype. The V call is TRBV12-3 or TRBV12-4, the J call TRBJ2-7; 9 nucleotides agree with TRBD2. The CDR3 spans 15 residues. V was clipped by 2 bases and J by 7 bases; unmatched bases: 9. The DNA for the CDR3 is TGTGCCAGCAGTTTAAGGGGCGGGAGGGCCGGTGAGCAGTACTTC. This encodes CASSLRGGRAGEQYF.

This clonotype appeared a single time. The rearrangement links TRBV2 to TRBJ2-2, with a tentative D call TRBD2 (6 bases). Trimming took 3 bases from V and 7 from J, leaving 15 bases between them. In germline, CDR1 is SNHLY, CDR2 FYNNEI. The CDR3 is 15 amino acids. DNA of the CDR3: TGTGCCAGCAGTGAGGGGAGGCCCCCAAACGGGGAGCTGTTTTTT. Its protein is CASSEGRPPNGELFF.

This clonotype has only a few counts. The chain combines TRBV19 with TRBJ2-1; TRBD2 matches at 7 bases. The CDR3 spans 15 residues. Germline loops: CDR1 LNHDA, CDR2 SQIVND (reference sequence). V lost 9 bases to trimming and J lost 9 bases; unmatched junction nucleotides: 17. CDR3 sequence: CASRLDSAGGGEQFF. The CDR3 DNA follows: TGTGCCAGCCGACTCGACTCAGCGGGCGGGGGTGAGCAGTTCTTC.

There are many counts of this clonotype. This chain joins TRBV28 and TRBJ2-3; 10 nucleotides agree with TRBD1. The CDR3 has 14 amino acids. Germline CDR1 is MDHEN and CDR2 is SYDVKM. V shed 3 bases, J shed 7 bases, and the junction held 4 bases outside the gene matches. This CDR3 reads CASSLDRGRHTQYF. The CDR3 DNA is TGTGCCAGCAGTTTGGACAGGGGGAGGCATACGCAGTATTTT.

The V gene is TRBV29-1, the J gene TRBJ1-5; TRBD1 agrees at 7 bases. Germline lookup yields CDR1 SQVTM and CDR2 ANQGSEA. Losses at the gene ends were 6 bases for V and 1 base for J; bases not matched to a gene: 3. This CDR3 has 13 residues. The CDR3 sequence is CSVATGSNQPQHF. The CDR3 DNA sequence: TGCAGCGTGGCGACAGGGAGCAATCAGCCCCAGCATTTT.

This clonotype was picked up a small number of times. The CDR3 reads CSASDGYTF. DNA for the CDR3: TGCAGTGCTAGTGACGGCTACACCTTC. The chain combines TRBV20-1 with TRBJ1-2, with no clear D. The length of the CDR3 is 9 residues. V gave up 3 bases and J gave up 8 bases, with 4 bases separating them. Germline V gene lookup returns CDR1 DFQATT and CDR2 SNEGSKA (reference sequence).

The gene calls are TRBV6-5 and TRBJ2-2; maybe TRBD2 (5 bases). Germline V CDR1 and CDR2: MNHEY, SVGAGI. V was shortened by 0 bases and J by 4 bases, with 12 bases between the two germline ends. CDR3 length: 16 amino acids. The DNA for the CDR3 is TGTGCCAGCAGTTACTCAGGACTCCGTATCACCGGGGAGCTGTTTTTT. Its translation: CASSYSGLRITGELFF.

Points on this clonotype: A much more abundant neighbour one base away suggests this may be a read error. The chain links TRBV5-1 to TRBJ1-3, with D hard to call. The CDR3 loop spans 15 amino acids. The germline gives CDR1 SGHRS, CDR2 YFSETQ. V was trimmed by 3 bases and J by 2 bases, leaving 12 bases between them. CDR3 DNA: TGCGCCAGCAGCTCGTCTCACCAGACTGGAAACACCATATATTTT. Protein product: CASSSSHQTGNTIYF.

The genes are TRBV15 and TRBJ2-5; no clear D gene. CDR3 length: 13 residues. Trimming stripped 0 bases from V and 3 bases from J, with 5 bases between. CDR1 is LNHNV, CDR2 YYDKDF, per germline (reference sequence). DNA of the CDR3: TGTGCCACCAGCAGAGATGGGAAAGAGACCCAGTACTTC. Amino acid sequence: CATSRDGKETQYF.

V is TRBV12-3 or TRBV12-4 and J is TRBJ2-7, with 12 bases fitting TRBD2. The CDR3 loop spans 18 amino acids. J was trimmed by 0 bases and V by 2 bases; bases with no gene match: 8. This CDR3 reads CASSLLGLAGQSSYEQYF. The CDR3 DNA reads as TGTGCCAGCAGTTTATTGGGACTAGCGGGCCAAAGCTCCTACGAGCAGTACTTC.

This clonotype was recorded many times. The V gene is TRBV20-1, the J gene TRBJ2-7; 9 nucleotides agree with TRBD2. The length of the CDR3 is 14 residues. The germline CDR1 and CDR2 sequences are DFQATT and SNEGSKA (reference sequence). Trimming at V came to 5 bases and at J to 0 bases, leaving 5 bases not matched to a gene. CDR3 residues: CSAFSGSVSYEQYF. The DNA of the CDR3 is TGCAGTGCTTTTAGCGGGAGTGTCTCCTACGAGCAGTACTTC.

The chain links TRBV20-1 to TRBJ1-1; no firm D call. Germline V gives CDR1 DFQATT, CDR2 SNEGSKA (reference sequence). Trimming stripped 0 bases from V and 1 base from J, with 9 bases between. CDR3 length equals 14 residues. Written as DNA, the CDR3 is TGCAGTGCTAGAGATCGGACTGGGAACACTGAAGCTTTCTTT. Translated: CSARDRTGNTEAFF.

The chain couples TRBV20-1 to TRBJ2-1; 8 bases are shared with TRBD2. J gave up 8 bases and V 5 bases, and 8 bases lay outside the gene matches. Germline values: CDR1 DFQATT, CDR2 SNEGSKA (reference sequence). This CDR3 is 13 amino acids long. For the CDR3, the DNA is TGCAGTGCTGCCCCACCGGGACTAGATGAGCAGTTCTTC. Its protein product is CSAAPPGLDEQFF.

Many counts were recorded for this clonotype. The chain is built from TRBV15 and TRBJ2-3; D gene unclear. The length of the CDR3 is 14 residues. Trimming shortened V by 0 bases and J by 2 bases, and 6 bases separated the two germline ends. CDR1 LNHNV and CDR2 YYDKDF come from the germline V gene (reference sequence). The CDR3 bases are TGTGCCACCAGCAGAGATTGGAACACAGATACGCAGTATTTT. Its translation is CATSRDWNTDTQYF.

This clonotype has a handful of counts. CDR3 sequence reads: CASSYDGATNEKLFF. The DNA for the CDR3 is TGTGCCAGCAGTTACGACGGCGCAACTAATGAAAAACTGTTTTTT. This chain connects TRBV6-5 to TRBJ1-4; D uncertain. Germline CDR1 is MNHEY and CDR2 is SVGAGI. The CDR3 length is 15 residues. The V and J ends lost 2 bases and 0 bases respectively, with 7 bases between them.

This chain uses TRBV7-6 with TRBJ2-1; 16 bases map to TRBD2. After removal of 5 bases from V and 9 bases from J, the junction contained 7 bases not matched to a gene. Germline V gene lookup returns CDR1 SGHVS and CDR2 FNYEAQ. The CDR3 extends over 16 amino acids. CDR3 amino acids: CASSPGLAGGRGEQFF. CDR3 DNA: TGTGCCAGCAGCCCGGGACTAGCGGGAGGGCGGGGTGAGCAGTTCTTC. Using reference TRBV7-6 and TRBJ2-1 for the parts outside the CDR3, the full variable domain is GAGVSQSPRYKVTKRGQDVALRCDPISGHVSLYWYRQALGQGPEFLTYFNYEAQQDKSGLPNDRFSAERPEGSISTLTIQRTEQRDSAMYRCASSPGLAGGRGEQFFGPGTRLTVL.

This clonotype showed up just a few times. The rearrangement uses TRBV20-1 and TRBJ2-1, with TRBD2 matching 9 bases. Germline assignment: CDR1 DFQATT and CDR2 SNEGSKA (reference sequence). The junction had 8 bases not matched to a gene; V was cut back by 6 bases and J by 5 bases. The CDR3 is made up of 14 amino acids. The CDR3 DNA sequence: TGCAGTGCGGCCAGGACTAGCGCGCACAATGAGCAGTTCTTC. This encodes CSAARTSAHNEQFF.

This clonotype was counted at least ten times. This chain links TRBV5-6 with TRBJ2-3; TRBD1 matches at 8 bases. The V and J ends lost 3 bases and 3 bases, in that order; junction bases with no gene match: 9. Per the germline V gene, CDR1 is SGHDT and CDR2 is YYEEEE. This CDR3 has 16 amino acids. The CDR3 DNA reads TGTGCCAGCAGCTCCACCGGACAGGGCATGACAGATACGCAGTATTTT. Protein sequence: CASSSTGQGMTDTQYF. Full variable domain (rest looked up from reference TRBV5-6 and TRBJ2-3): DAGVTQSPTHLIKTRGQQVTLRCSPKSGHDTVSWYQQALGQGPQFIFQYYEEEERQRGNFPDRFSGHQFPNYSSELNVNALLLGDSALYLCASSSTGQGMTDTQYFGPGTRLTVL.

This clonotype turned up a few times. V is TRBV20-1 and J is TRBJ2-7; D uncertain. Germline-derived CDR1 and CDR2 are DFQATT and SNEGSKA (reference sequence). V shed 3 bases and J shed 4 bases, with 10 bases lying between them. The CDR3 consists of 12 residues. As DNA, the CDR3 is TGCAGTGCTAGCGGGCTTCTATACGAGCAGTACTTC. Encoded protein: CSASGLLYEQYF.

Remarks on this clonotype: This may be a read error, as it is one base from a much larger clone. The CDR3 DNA follows: TGTGCCGGCAGCGTAGAAGGGAGGGGAAGGGAGCTGTTTTTT. It yields the protein CAGSVEGRGRELFF. This rearrangement joins TRBV9 to TRBJ2-2; 7 positions match TRBD2. CDR3 length: 14 residues. Per the germline V gene, CDR1 is SGDLS and CDR2 is YYNGEE.

The chain combines TRBV6-4 with TRBJ2-3, with TRBD2 identical over 9 bases. The CDR3 consists of 16 residues. The V gene end was trimmed by 6 bases and the J gene end by 1 base; junction bases not matched to a gene: 8. Germline V gives CDR1 MRHNA, CDR2 SNTAGT. The CDR3 DNA reads as TGTGCCAGCAGAGGTTCCAGCGGGAGGCGCACAGATACGCAGTATTTT. The encoded protein is CASRGSSGRRTDTQYF.

This clonotype was recorded once. Germline is not matched at one junction end, which may reflect a read error. This chain uses TRBV20-1 with TRBJ1-5, with 7 bases aligning to TRBD1. Germline V gene lookup returns CDR1 DFQATT and CDR2 SNEGSKA (reference sequence). This CDR3 region has 16 residues. DNA for the CDR3: TGCAGTGCTCTGGAGAGGGGGCTAAGTAGCAATCAGCCCCAACATTTT. Translation: CSALERGLSSNQPQHF.

This clonotype was counted a few times. The chain carries TRBV18 and TRBJ2-7; D may be TRBD1 or TRBD2 (6 bases each). CDR1 is KGHSH, CDR2 LQKENI, per germline. The CDR3 consists of 15 residues. V lost 0 bases and J lost 7, with 16 bases in between. The CDR3 is CASSPPTGGLGEQYF. CDR3 coding DNA: TGTGCCAGCTCACCACCGACCGGGGGCTTGGGGGAGCAGTACTTC.

At least ten counts were recorded for this clonotype. The V and J genes are TRBV29-1 and TRBJ2-1, with 8 nucleotides matching TRBD2. V trimming: 3 bases; J trimming: 8 bases; junction bases outside the gene matches: 6. The CDR3 length is 13 residues. Germline lookup yields CDR1 SQVTM and CDR2 ANQGSEA. CDR3 residues: CSVDPSGSDEQFF. CDR3 in DNA: TGCAGCGTTGATCCCAGCGGGAGCGATGAGCAGTTCTTC.